Many counts were recorded for the clone carrying this TCR beta chain. The CDR3 consists of 15 residues. V lost 2 bases, J lost 6 bases, and 14 bases lay in between. RNA-based 3' RACE libraries used unique molecular identifiers. TCRdb redid the calling of the 3' RACE reads with MiXCR, one entry per CDR3 protein. The sample has approximately 89,000 distinct CDR3 sequences, around 6.9% seen once. Documented treatment: PENTA 11 planned treatment interruption arm or continuous ART arm. Naive CD4+ CD45RA+ CD45RO- T cells were FACS-sorted from thawed PBMCs. The record originates from a study of HIV-infected children after antiretroviral therapy interruption. Study summary: Children had CD4+ above 500, viral load below 50 copies/ml, either treatment arm. Weeks 0, 48 and 150 were sampled under continuous treatment. Weeks 0, 12, interruption end (24 or 48), and about 3 years post-study gave interruption-arm samples.

The clonotype comes from a pool of human donors with HIV. The sequenced sample was CD45RA+ CD4+ T cells from PBMCs, pooled from several time points, obtained from a donor given antiretroviral therapy, either interrupted or continuous. Subset described: naive CD4+ CD45RA+ CD45RO- T cells. This rearrangement joins TRBV12-3 or TRBV12-4 to TRBJ2-1, with D perhaps TRBD2 (7 bases). The CDR3 loop is CASSLRGGAINEQFF. CDR3 sequence (DNA): TGTGCCAGCAGTTTACGAGGGGGGGCGATCAATGAGCAGTTCTTC.